The TCR beta chain described here comes from a study of OX40 agonist ivuxolimab in advanced cancers. Overall study findings and caveats: More expanded clones were found, on average, in CD8+ than in CD4+ T cells.

Measured with immunoSEQ multiplex PCR; TCRdb has only the in-frame clones, and not every one. The data contain 150,000 to 180,000 clones, approximately 94% of them singletons. Germline V gene sequence: CDR1 SGHAT, CDR2 FQNNGV. With 3 bases removed from V and 8 bases from J, the gap between germline ends came to 11 bases. The CDR3 is 13 amino acids. Concerning this clone itself: The antigen is unknown.

It was autoimmune disease history or systemic immunosuppression that excluded patients. This TCR derives from an adult with an advanced solid tumor such as melanoma, head and neck, liver or kidney cancer. The rearrangement links TRBV11-2 to TRBJ2-1; D might be TRBD1 (6 bases). The specimen comprised CD4+ or CD8+ T cells sorted from blood, sampled in a trial of the OX40 agonist ivuxolimab. CDR3 sequence: CASSFQGTDEQFF. In DNA form, the CDR3 reads TGTGCCAGCAGCTTCCAGGGGACGGATGAGCAGTTCTTC.